The clone carrying this TCR beta chain was seen a single time. Antigen specificity is unknown. The germline V and J ends were trimmed by 0 bases and 1 base, with 13 bases remaining between them. Germline V lookup: CDR1 SGHRS, CDR2 YFSETQ. The length of the CDR3 is 16 residues. This table comes from immunoSEQ multiplex PCR, and its TCRdb copy is limited to in-frame clones, with some not included. Among around 78,000 clones listed, around four fifths were seen once. The data belong to a study of T cell responses to AZD1222 COVID-19 vaccine. Background on the study: Second-dose recipients at about 4 or about 12 weeks were treated as one pooled group.

Broader study findings: Repertoires were sampled only after the peak T cell response.

Sequences were derived from peripheral blood, sampled on day 0 of AZD1222 vaccination. The clonotype originates from an adult in good health. V is TRBV5-1 and J is TRBJ1-1, with D possibly TRBD1 on 6 matching bases. This chain's CDR3 is CASSLGAIQGNTEAFF. The DNA for the CDR3 is TGCGCCAGCAGCTTGGGTGCGATACAGGGGAACACTGAAGCTTTCTTT. Complete variable domain (other parts from reference TRBV5-1 and TRBJ1-1): KAGVTQTPRYLIKTRGQQVTLSCSPISGHRSVSWYQQTPGQGLQFLFEYFSETQRNKGNFPGRFSGRQFSNSRSEMNVSTLELGDSALYLCASSLGAIQGNTEAFFGQGTRLTVV.